These 26 T cell receptor beta chains were all obtained from the same sample, sequenced in a study of OX40 agonist ivuxolimab in advanced cancers. The method was immunoSEQ multiplex PCR; TCRdb's version includes in-frame clones alone and lacks a portion of them. Of roughly 60,000 clones listed, roughly 89% are singletons. This specimen consisted of CD4+ or CD8+ T cells sorted from blood, obtained in a trial of the OX40 agonist ivuxolimab. These receptors all come from an adult with an advanced solid tumor such as melanoma, head and neck, liver or kidney cancer.

Notes on this clone: No DNA is shown, since the ends of the CDR3 on it are uncertain; the CDR3 is the one TCRdb lists. The chain carries TRBV2 and TRBJ2-7; the D segment call TRBD1 is taken from the table without a DNA check. The CDR3 has 14 residues if both end residues are counted. The V gene's germline CDR1 is SNHLY and CDR2 FYNNEI. The CDR3 reads CASILDRSSYEQYF.

V gene TRBV29-1 combines with J gene TRBJ2-7; 10 positions match TRBD2. CDR1 and CDR2 (germline): SQVTM, ANQGSEA. This CDR3 comprises 12 residues. Germline trimming cut 7 bases from V and 3 bases from J; bases unmatched to any gene: 3. CDR3 DNA sequence: TGCAGCGGTAGGACTAGCGGCTACGAGCAGTACTTC. Residues: CSGRTSGYEQYF.

The J gene is TRBJ2-1, the V gene TRBV19, with 10 positions matching TRBD1. V shed 1 base and J 4 bases; nucleotides not matched to a gene: 4. The CDR3 has 16 amino acids. CDR1 is LNHDA and CDR2 is SQIVND in the germline V gene (reference sequence). CDR3 loop: CASSIGGQGRYNEQFF. The CDR3 DNA is TGTGCCAGTAGTATAGGGGGACAGGGGAGGTACAATGAGCAGTTCTTC. Complete variable domain (other parts from reference TRBV19 and TRBJ2-1): DGGITQSPKYLFRKEGQNVTLSCEQNLNHDAMYWYRQDPGQGLRLIYYSQIVNDFQKGDIAEGYSVSREKKESFPLTVTSAQKNPTAFYLCASSIGGQGRYNEQFFGPGTRLTVL.

This chain links TRBV2 with TRBJ1-2, with 7 bases fitting TRBD1. This CDR3 has 15 residues. Germline lookup yields CDR1 SNHLY and CDR2 FYNNEI. The trim removed 4 bases at V and 1 base at J, leaving 6 bases unmatched. CDR3 region: CASSAGRGNNYGYTF. The CDR3 DNA sequence: TGTGCCAGCAGTGCCGGCAGGGGGAATAACTATGGCTACACCTTC.

The rearrangement uses TRBV11-3 and TRBJ2-1; the D is unclear. Deletions cut 0 bases from V and 0 bases from J, with 0 bases between. Germline assignment: CDR1 SGHNT and CDR2 YENEEA. The CDR3 runs to 13 residues. The CDR3 region has the DNA TGTGCCAGCAGCTTAGACTCCTACAATGAGCAGTTCTTC. It is translated as CASSLDSYNEQFF.

The J gene is TRBJ2-7, the V gene TRBV6-1, with TRBD2 matching over 10 bases. After removal of 2 bases from V and 2 bases from J, the junction contained 9 bases not matched to a gene. Germline V gene lookup returns CDR1 MNHNS and CDR2 SASEGT. The CDR3 is made up of 17 amino acids. The CDR3 loop is CASSERASGSLTYEQYF. Here the CDR3 DNA reads TGTGCCAGCAGTGAACGGGCTAGCGGGAGCCTGACCTACGAGCAGTACTTC.

The V gene is TRBV28, the J gene TRBJ1-3; tentatively, D is TRBD1 (5 bases). Trimming took 6 bases from V and 0 from J, leaving 18 bases between them. This CDR3 has 17 residues. Germline loops: CDR1 MDHEN, CDR2 SYDVKM. In nucleotides, the CDR3 is TGTGCCAGCAGGGGGGTGGGCGGAGAGTTCTCTGGAAACACCATATATTTT. Translated: CASRGVGGEFSGNTIYF.

The J gene is TRBJ1-1, the V gene TRBV2; 11 bases are shared with TRBD1. Germline assignment: CDR1 SNHLY and CDR2 FYNNEI. The CDR3 has 16 residues. The trim removed 5 bases at V and 4 bases at J, leaving 9 bases unmatched. The DNA for the CDR3 is TGTGCCAGCAGTACAAGGGACAGGGGGAGCGTCACTGAAGCTTTCTTT. Its protein is CASSTRDRGSVTEAFF.

The chain links TRBV19 to TRBJ1-5; D remains unclear. CDR1 is LNHDA, CDR2 SQIVND, per germline (reference sequence). CDR3 length: 14 residues. Trimming cost V 4 bases and J 3 bases, with 10 bases left between them. The CDR3 region is CASSKSGDNQPQHF. For the CDR3, the DNA is TGTGCCAGTAGTAAATCCGGGGACAATCAGCCCCAGCATTTT.

The chain couples TRBV6-4 to TRBJ2-1; the match to TRBD2 covers 7 bases. Per the germline V gene, CDR1 is MRHNA and CDR2 is SNTAGT. The CDR3 is made up of 12 amino acids. Unmatched junction bases numbered 5, after V lost 4 bases and J lost 11 bases. The CDR3 is CASSGPGGKQFF. CDR3 DNA: TGTGCCAGCAGTGGACCCGGGGGGAAGCAGTTCTTC.

This clone turned up a few times. The V call is TRBV19, the J call TRBJ1-5; maybe TRBD1 (5 bases). The CDR3 has 16 residues. V dropped 5 bases and J dropped 0 bases, with 14 bases sitting between them. Germline CDR1 reads LNHDA; CDR2 reads SQIVND (reference sequence). CDR3 sequence (DNA): TGTGCCAGTAGTCGGGAATGGACACTTAGCAATCAGCCCCAGCATTTT. This sequence encodes CASSREWTLSNQPQHF.

The chain uses TRBV5-1 and TRBJ2-3, with a tentative D call TRBD2 (7 bases). Trimming shortened V by 0 bases and J by 3 bases, and 11 bases separated the two germline ends. The CDR3 sequence is 15 residues long. CDR1 and CDR2 from the germline V gene are SGHRS and YFSETQ. The CDR3 coding sequence is TGCGCCAGCAGCTTGGAACAGGGAGGGACAGATACGCAGTATTTT. Protein: CASSLEQGGTDTQYF.

The chain joins TRBV28 to TRBJ2-3; D might be TRBD1 (6 bases). V shed 1 base and J shed 2 bases, with 22 bases lying between them. Germline values: CDR1 MDHEN, CDR2 SYDVKM. CDR3 length equals 19 residues. DNA of the CDR3: TGTGCCAGCAGTTTATTCCCCGGGACAAGGAACGTACACACAGATACGCAGTATTTT. As protein: CASSLFPGTRNVHTDTQYF.

The chain links TRBV7-2 to TRBJ2-3; no firm D call. The germline gives CDR1 SGHTA, CDR2 FQGNSA. Trimming removed 6 bases from V and 0 bases from J, with 10 bases in between. The CDR3 has 14 amino acids. The CDR3 sequence is CASSRPASTDTQYF. The CDR3 nucleotides are TGTGCCAGCAGTCGCCCGGCCAGCACAGATACGCAGTATTTT. Full variable domain (rest looked up from reference TRBV7-2 and TRBJ2-3): GAGVSQSPSNKVTEKGKDVELRCDPISGHTALYWYRQSLGQGLEFLIYFQGNSAPDKSGLPSDRFSAERTGGSVSTLTIQRTQQEDSAVYLCASSRPASTDTQYFGPGTRLTVL.

J is TRBJ2-2 and V is TRBV6-7; D is unclear. TRBV6-7 counts as an open reading frame of uncertain function. This CDR3 region has 16 residues. V was clipped by 0 bases and J by 7 bases, with 15 bases between them. The DNA of the CDR3 is TGTGCCAGCAGTTACTCGGGTGTGAGCACACACGGGGAGCTGTTTTTT. Translating gives CASSYSGVSTHGELFF.

The chain recombines TRBV2 with TRBJ1-2; 10 bases agree with TRBD1. Germline CDR1 SNHLY, CDR2 FYNNEI. The CDR3 runs to 15 residues. V dropped 6 bases and J dropped 4; count of bases not matched to a gene: 8. This CDR3 is CASRLDRGQIYGYTF. The CDR3 coding sequence is TGTGCCAGCAGGCTAGACAGGGGGCAAATCTATGGCTACACCTTC.

The V call is TRBV2, the J call TRBJ1-1; 9 bases are shared with TRBD1. CDR3 size: 16 residues. Germline CDR1 SNHLY, CDR2 FYNNEI. Germline trimming cut 7 bases from V and 0 bases from J; bases unmatched to any gene: 9. CDR3 residues: CASTWGDRAMNTEAFF. In DNA, the CDR3 is TGTGCCAGCACTTGGGGGGACAGGGCCATGAACACTGAAGCTTTCTTT. The full variable domain, with the rest looked up from reference TRBV2 and TRBJ1-1, is EPEVTQTPSHQVTQMGQEVILRCVPISNHLYFYWYRQILGQKVEFLVSFYNNEISEKSEIFDDQFSVERPDGSNFTLKIRSTKLEDSAMYFCASTWGDRAMNTEAFFGQGTRLTVV.

This clone came up a few times. The chain couples TRBV6-1 to TRBJ2-1, with 9 bases identical to TRBD2. V gave up 2 bases and J gave up 9 bases; unmatched junction bases: 17. Germline V gene lookup returns CDR1 MNHNS and CDR2 SASEGT. The CDR3 totals 18 residues. The CDR3 nucleotides read TGTGCCAGCAGTGAAAGGTTCGGCGGGAGGGCCGGGTCCACTGAGCAGTTCTTC. The encoded protein is CASSERFGGRAGSTEQFF.

This clone was seen a handful of times. The chain employs TRBV28 and TRBJ1-1; D perhaps matches TRBD1 (6 bases). The V gene's germline CDR1 is MDHEN and CDR2 SYDVKM. Between the trimmed V and J ends, which lost 6 bases and 0 bases, there was a span of 14 bases. This CDR3 region has 15 residues. CDR3 nucleotide sequence: TGTGCCAGCAGAGGAGAGGGACAAGTGAACACTGAAGCTTTCTTT. Translation: CASRGEGQVNTEAFF.

The rearrangement uses TRBV7-6 and TRBJ1-2, with TRBD1 matching 9 bases. Unmatched junction bases numbered 5, after V lost 4 bases and J lost 5 bases. This CDR3 region has 14 residues. The germline V gene encodes CDR1 SGHVS and CDR2 FNYEAQ. The CDR3 is CASSSQTGGYGYTF. CDR3 in DNA: TGTGCCAGCAGCTCCCAGACAGGGGGATATGGCTACACCTTC.

V gene TRBV6-6 combines with J gene TRBJ2-5, with D hard to call. The CDR3 is 14 residues long. The V gene's germline CDR1 is MNHNY and CDR2 SVGAGI (reference sequence). Trimming removed 6 bases at V and 0 bases at J, with 11 bases between. The chain's CDR3 is CASRGEINQETQYF. In nucleotides, the CDR3 is TGTGCCAGCAGGGGCGAAATAAACCAAGAGACCCAGTACTTC.

This clone was observed once. The CDR3 loop reads CASSPLGTSQETQYF. CDR3 nucleotide sequence: TGTGCCAGCAGTCCCCTCGGGACTTCCCAAGAGACCCAGTACTTC. This sequence joins TRBV27 and TRBJ2-5; maybe TRBD2 (6 bases). Trimming pared 5 bases from V and 1 base from J, leaving 14 bases between. The CDR3 covers 15 residues. CDR1 MNHEY and CDR2 SMNVEV come from the germline V gene (reference sequence).

This clone has just one count. The V gene is TRBV27, the J gene TRBJ2-2; the D gene is possibly TRBD1 (6 bases). The length of the CDR3 is 15 residues. Trimming cost V 3 bases and J 6 bases, with 14 bases left between them. Germline V gene lookup returns CDR1 MNHEY and CDR2 SMNVEV (reference sequence). This CDR3 reads CASSFSQGQPGELFF. CDR3 nucleotide sequence: TGTGCCAGCAGTTTCTCGCAAGGACAGCCCGGGGAGCTGTTTTTT.

CDR3 in amino acids: CASSPGGTNSPLHF. The CDR3 bases are TGTGCCAGCAGCCCTGGAGGGACTAATTCACCCCTCCACTTT. This chain connects TRBV5-4 to TRBJ1-6, with D maybe TRBD1 (5 bases). The V and J ends lost 4 bases and 6 bases respectively, with 11 bases between them. The germline gives CDR1 SGHNT, CDR2 YYREEE (reference sequence). The CDR3 length is 14 residues.

The rearrangement links TRBV4-1 to TRBJ1-1; 7 positions agree with TRBD1. This CDR3 has 15 amino acids. Germline assignment: CDR1 MGHRA and CDR2 YSYEKL. After removal of 1 base from V and 1 base from J, the junction contained 3 bases not matched to a gene. The DNA of the CDR3 is TGCGCCAGCAGCCAAGGCCGGGACAGGAACACTGAAGCTTTCTTT. Amino acids: CASSQGRDRNTEAFF.

This clone was observed once. DNA of the CDR3: TGTGCCAGCAGCTCAGGGACTAGCGGGCGTGAGCAGTTCTTC. It translates to CASSSGTSGREQFF. The chain couples TRBV5-8 to TRBJ2-1, with 12 bases matching TRBD2. The CDR3 has 14 amino acids. Trimming at V came to 3 bases and at J to 9 bases, leaving 4 bases not matched to a gene. The V gene's germline CDR1 is SGHTS and CDR2 YDEGEE.